Shown below are 18 T cell receptor beta chains from a single sample sequenced in a study of monozygotic twins with inflammatory bowel disease. TCRdb reprocessed the 5' RACE reads and stores each CDR3 protein as one record, lacking DNA. This table holds 150,000 to 200,000 distinct CDR3 sequences. The sequenced sample consisted of blood. Source of these receptors: a human donor with ulcerative colitis or Crohn's disease, or a healthy co-twin of an affected twin (not recorded which).

The chain combines TRBV6-5 with TRBJ2-7; the D call of TRBD1 rests on TCRdb alone, since no DNA is present to check it. Germline CDR1 is MNHEY and CDR2 is SVGAGI. CDR3 length: 13 residues. The chain's CDR3 is CASSLRDAVKQYF.

The chain joins TRBV7-8 to TRBJ1-1. Germline V gives CDR1 SGHVS, CDR2 FQNEAQ. This CDR3 comprises 15 residues. The CDR3 sequence is CASSLNVAGTTEAFF.

The V gene is TRBV4-3, the J gene TRBJ2-2; with no DNA, the TCRdb D assignment of TRBD1 cannot be verified. Germline-derived CDR1 and CDR2 are LGHNA and YSLEER. The CDR3 totals 14 residues. CDR3 sequence reads: CASSQGQGTGELFF.

V gene TRBV11-2 combines with J gene TRBJ1-1; TCRdb gives TRBD1 as the D gene, but with no DNA this cannot be confirmed. Germline V gene lookup returns CDR1 SGHAT and CDR2 FQNNGV. The CDR3 sequence is 14 residues long. Here the CDR3 reads CASRGQGRGTEAFF.

The chain joins TRBV27 to TRBJ1-5; checking the TCRdb D call of TRBD1 is not possible without DNA. Germline V gene lookup returns CDR1 MNHEY and CDR2 SMNVEV (reference sequence). This CDR3 comprises 12 residues. The CDR3 region is CASRHRGQPQHF.

This chain uses TRBV7-2 with TRBJ2-1; TCRdb's D call, TRBD1, is unchecked because there is no DNA. Germline CDR1 SGHTA, CDR2 FQGNSA. CDR3 length equals 15 residues. CDR3 in amino acids: CASSSTGTKYNEQFF.

The chain links TRBV12-3 or TRBV12-4 to TRBJ2-7. CDR3 length equals 15 residues. CDR3 in amino acids: CASSLDLGSSYEQYF.

The V gene is TRBV19, the J gene TRBJ2-1. The germline CDR1 and CDR2 sequences are LNHDA and SQIVND (reference sequence). CDR3 size: 15 residues. CDR3 protein: CASSIDSRSYNEQFF.

The chain carries TRBV12-3 or TRBV12-4 and TRBJ2-7; TCRdb lists TRBD1, though no DNA is available to test this call. This CDR3 has 14 amino acids. CDR3 amino acids: CASSLRAGGAEQYF.

V usage is TRBV10-2 and J usage is TRBJ2-7; TCRdb returns TRBD1, unconfirmable since there is no DNA. Germline-derived CDR1 and CDR2 are WSHSY and SAAADI. CDR3 length: 14 amino acids. This CDR3 is CASHTGQPFYEQYF.

V and J are TRBV20-1 and TRBJ1-4; TCRdb's D call, TRBD1, is unchecked because there is no DNA. The CDR3 contains 14 residues. CDR1 and CDR2 from the germline V gene are DFQATT and SNEGSKA (reference sequence). The CDR3 is CSATASRGDEKLFF.

This chain joins TRBV3-1 and TRBJ2-4; TCRdb calls TRBD1, which cannot be checked without DNA. Germline V gives CDR1 LGHDT, CDR2 YNNKEL (reference sequence). The CDR3 is made up of 14 amino acids. The CDR3 here is CASSDRDRENMQYF.

This chain links TRBV6-5 with TRBJ2-7. Germline CDR1 MNHEY, CDR2 SVGAGI. The CDR3 runs to 14 residues. CDR3 amino acids: CASSYSIGAYEQYF.

The chain joins TRBV20-1 to TRBJ2-3; as DNA is missing, the TRBD1 call by TCRdb cannot be tested. The CDR3 totals 14 residues. Germline-derived CDR1 and CDR2 are DFQATT and SNEGSKA (reference sequence). CDR3 region: CSTGGGEGTDTQYF.

This chain uses TRBV5-1 with TRBJ1-4; TCRdb gives TRBD1 as the D gene, but with no DNA this cannot be confirmed. CDR1 and CDR2 (germline): SGHRS, YFSETQ. CDR3 length: 15 amino acids. The CDR3 sequence: CASSFRQGTNEKLFF.

The chain carries TRBV27 and TRBJ1-5. The CDR3 spans 15 residues. The germline V gene has CDR1 MNHEY and CDR2 SMNVEV (reference sequence). The CDR3 is CASSFANRLNQPQHF.

The chain employs TRBV6-2 or TRBV6-3 and TRBJ1-5; TCRdb's D call, TRBD1, is unchecked because there is no DNA. Germline values: CDR1 MNHEY, CDR2 SVGEGT. This CDR3 spans 15 amino acids. The CDR3 reads CASSPVQGRSQPQHF.

This chain connects TRBV5-1 to TRBJ1-1; TCRdb selects TRBD1, and the lack of DNA leaves this call unchecked. The germline CDR1 and CDR2 sequences are SGHRS and YFSETQ. The CDR3 length is 13 residues. CDR3 sequence: CASRPGQNTEAFF.